The clone carrying this T cell receptor (beta chain) is a singleton in its sample. Antigen unknown. The data are from a study of cytomegalovirus exposure and HLA in healthy donors. Study-wide results and caveats: Later analysis showed most CMV-associated TCR beta chains appearing HLA-restricted. Later work associated roughly 17,000 TCR beta sequences with HLA alleles at 0.05 false discovery rate. Rare TCR sequences predominated, though certain public TCRs were found in many donors.

The study ran its PCR with 60 Vbeta and 13 Jbeta primers. Sequencing was performed with immunoSEQ multiplex PCR; in TCRdb, only in-frame clones are kept and a portion is missing. The table records approximately 190,000 clones, about 84% of them present only once. The sample taken for sequencing was PBMCs. This sequence was found in a woman in her 30s in good health and CMV-seropositive.

CDR3 sequence reads: CAISEGTEQYF. DNA for the CDR3: TGTGCCATCAGTGAAGGGACAGAGCAGTACTTC. The J gene is TRBJ2-7, the V gene TRBV10-3; TRBD1 might be the D (6 bases). V was clipped by 3 bases and J by 7 bases, with 7 bases between them. Per the germline V gene, CDR1 is ENHRY and CDR2 is SYGVKD. The CDR3 extends over 11 amino acids.